This passage covers 13 T cell receptor beta chains from one sample sequenced in a study of T cell repertoires in ileal Crohn's disease. Measured with immunoSEQ multiplex PCR; TCRdb has only the in-frame clones, and not every one. The table shows 15,000 or so clones, with over 65% occurring only once. Material: ileal tissue. These receptors came from an adult with Crohn's disease.

The J gene is TRBJ1-3, the V gene TRBV6-4, with unresolved D. The germline CDR1 and CDR2 sequences are MRHNA and SNTAGT. Trimming took off 4 bases at V and 9 bases at J, with 7 bases between the two ends. This CDR3 has 11 amino acids. The CDR3 DNA reads as TGTGCCAGCAGTGGTCTGAGCACCATATATTTT. Its protein is CASSGLSTIYF.

This clone appeared a single time. The V gene is TRBV4-2, the J gene TRBJ1-1; D gene ambiguous. The germline V and J ends were trimmed by 0 bases and 3 bases, with 8 bases remaining between them. Per germline, CDR1 LGHNA and CDR2 YNFKEQ. The CDR3 has 14 amino acids. CDR3 sequence: CASSQDRTDTEAFF. The CDR3 nucleotides are TGTGCCAGCAGCCAAGATCGAACGGACACTGAAGCTTTCTTT.

The chain recombines TRBV5-5 with TRBJ1-2, with a weak D call TRBD1 (5 bases). CDR3 length equals 13 residues. Germline loops: CDR1 SGHKS, CDR2 YYEKEE (reference sequence). Trimming pared 2 bases from V and 6 bases from J, leaving 11 bases between. CDR3 amino acids: CASSLPTVNGYTF. The CDR3 nucleotides read TGTGCCAGCAGCTTACCGACAGTAAATGGCTACACCTTC.

The gene calls are TRBV6-4 and TRBJ2-3; D might be TRBD2 (7 bases). Trimming took 8 bases from V and 6 from J, leaving 18 bases between them. This CDR3 comprises 14 residues. Germline V gene lookup returns CDR1 MRHNA and CDR2 SNTAGT. CDR3 protein: CASRPTRGADTQYF. As DNA, the CDR3 is TGTGCCAGCCGACCCACCCGGGGGGCGGATACGCAGTATTTT.

This rearrangement joins TRBV11-2 to TRBJ1-4; D remains ambiguous. The germline CDR1 and CDR2 sequences are SGHAT and FQNNGV. The CDR3 loop spans 15 amino acids. V lost 1 base, J lost 4 bases, and 10 bases lay in between. The CDR3 is CASSLAGLHNEKLFF. The CDR3 DNA is TGTGCCAGCAGCTTAGCCGGACTGCATAATGAAAAACTGTTTTTT.

The chain has TRBV19 and TRBJ1-4; 7 bases line up with TRBD1. V lost 4 bases and J lost 4; bases outside the gene matches: 6. The V gene's germline CDR1 is LNHDA and CDR2 SQIVND (reference sequence). The CDR3 runs to 15 residues. The CDR3 nucleotides are TGTGCCAGTAGTAGCGGACAGGCTCTTAATGAAAAACTGTTTTTT. Its protein product is CASSSGQALNEKLFF.

The chain is built from TRBV19 and TRBJ2-2, with D possibly matching TRBD1 (6 bases). Germline V gene sequence: CDR1 LNHDA, CDR2 SQIVND (reference sequence). The CDR3 has 16 residues. V lost 8 bases and J 6 bases, leaving 22 bases between the germline ends. Written as DNA, the CDR3 is TGTGCCAGTTCCAGGAGACTCCAGGGGCGGGCCGGGGAGCTGTTTTTT. Translation: CASSRRLQGRAGELFF.

The CDR3 reads CASSSTGSWSQPQHF. DNA of the CDR3: TGTGCCAGTAGTTCAACGGGGAGCTGGAGTCAGCCCCAGCATTTT. The V gene is TRBV19, the J gene TRBJ1-5, with D hard to call. Germline CDR1 reads LNHDA; CDR2 reads SQIVND (reference sequence). The CDR3 loop spans 15 amino acids. Trimming pared 5 bases from V and 6 bases from J, leaving 17 bases between.

The gene calls are TRBV5-1 and TRBJ2-2; 7 bases fit TRBD1. J was trimmed by 5 bases and V by 4 bases; bases with no gene match: 11. This CDR3 spans 16 amino acids. CDR1 and CDR2 from the germline V gene are SGHRS and YFSETQ. Here the CDR3 DNA reads TGCGCCAGCAGCGGTATGACAGGGCCTGATACCGGGGAGCTGTTTTTT. Translating it yields CASSGMTGPDTGELFF.

This clone is a singleton in its sample. The genes are TRBV9 and TRBJ1-4; 10 bases match TRBD1. The germline CDR1 and CDR2 sequences are SGDLS and YYNGEE. The CDR3 contains 15 residues. Losses at the gene ends were 3 bases for V and 6 bases for J; bases not matched to a gene: 5. The CDR3 here is CASSETGTGDEKLFF. The CDR3 DNA is TGTGCCAGCAGCGAAACCGGGACAGGGGATGAAAAACTGTTTTTT.

This clone was seen a few times. The V call is TRBV5-1, the J call TRBJ2-3; 7 bases agree with TRBD1. The trim removed 2 bases at V and 3 bases at J, leaving 9 bases unmatched. The CDR3 totals 16 residues. The germline gives CDR1 SGHRS, CDR2 YFSETQ. The chain's CDR3 is CASSFNRGRGTDTQYF. DNA of the CDR3: TGCGCCAGCAGCTTTAACAGGGGCCGCGGGACAGATACGCAGTATTTT.

This chain joins TRBV5-6 and TRBJ2-3; D might be TRBD2 (6 bases). The CDR3 consists of 15 residues. The ends were cut back, 0 bases at V and 1 base at J, with 9 bases in the middle. CDR1 and CDR2 from the germline V gene are SGHDT and YYEEEE. The CDR3 coding sequence is TGTGCCAGCAGCTTGGAACCTAGCGGCACAGATACGCAGTATTTT. This encodes CASSLEPSGTDTQYF.

This clone was seen more than once but under ten times. The V gene is TRBV7-3, the J gene TRBJ2-7; D unresolved. Germline values: CDR1 SGHTA, CDR2 FQGTGA. With 5 bases removed from V and 3 bases from J, the gap between germline ends came to 11 bases. The CDR3 has 13 amino acids. The CDR3 DNA reads TGTGCCAGCAGCCGTGACGGAGACTACGAGCAGTACTTC. Translated, it gives CASSRDGDYEQYF.